The 6 T cell receptor beta chains listed next were all sequenced from one sample in a study of T cells of healthy individuals. TCRdb re-derived calls from the 5' RACE reads in MiXCR, one entry per CDR3 protein. Of about 53,000 distinct CDR3 sequences in the sample, roughly 15% were seen once. These receptors were obtained from a human donor in good health.

Ten or more counts support this clonotype. The chain couples TRBV20-1 to TRBJ2-5; TRBD2 aligns across 12 bases. Germline V CDR1 and CDR2: DFQATT, SNEGSKA (reference sequence). V lost 1 base to trimming and J lost 6 bases; unmatched junction nucleotides: 0. The CDR3 contains 13 residues. The CDR3 reads CSARGTSGKTQYF. Written as DNA, the CDR3 is TGCAGTGCTAGAGGGACTAGCGGGAAGACCCAGTACTTC.

This clonotype was counted at least ten times. V and J are TRBV12-3 or TRBV12-4 and TRBJ1-1; 7 bases are shared with TRBD1. The V and J ends lost 1 base and 1 base, in that order; junction bases with no gene match: 6. This CDR3 region has 16 residues. DNA for the CDR3: TGTGCCAGCAGTTTAGACAGGGGAAGACGGAACACTGAAGCTTTCTTT. Translation gives CASSLDRGRRNTEAFF.

This clonotype was seen many times. CDR3 sequence: CASSQDTWASGRGELFF. CDR3 nucleotides: TGCGCCAGCAGCCAAGATACCTGGGCTAGCGGAAGGGGGGAGCTGTTTTTT. This chain links TRBV4-3 with TRBJ2-2, with 7 bases matching TRBD2. The CDR3 length is 17 residues. V dropped 0 bases and J dropped 8; count of bases not matched to a gene: 12. Germline V gene data show CDR1 as LGHNA and CDR2 as YSLEER.

The chain employs TRBV20-1 and TRBJ2-7; perhaps TRBD1 as D (5 bases). V lost 2 bases to trimming and J lost 2 bases, with 13 bases between them. The germline V gene has CDR1 DFQATT and CDR2 SNEGSKA (reference sequence). This CDR3 is built from 14 residues. CDR3 amino acids: CSARNRWSTYEQYF. The CDR3 DNA sequence: TGCAGTGCTAGAAACAGGTGGAGCACCTACGAGCAGTACTTC.

In its sample, this clonotype was seen many times. The chain combines TRBV19 with TRBJ2-5; D not certain. Germline V gene sequence: CDR1 LNHDA, CDR2 SQIVND (reference sequence). This CDR3 is 14 amino acids long. V was shortened by 6 bases and J by 3 bases, with 14 bases between the two germline ends. The chain's CDR3 is CASSPAGTEETQYF. The CDR3, as DNA: TGTGCCAGTAGCCCCGCCGGCACGGAAGAGACCCAGTACTTC.

This clonotype has only a few counts. This chain connects TRBV6-1 to TRBJ1-1, with D maybe TRBD1 (5 bases). Germline V gene data show CDR1 as MNHNS and CDR2 as SASEGT. The V end lost 6 bases, the J end lost 0 bases, and 8 bases lay between the germline ends. The CDR3 loop spans 13 amino acids. CDR3 in DNA: TGTGCCAGCAGACGGGGCATGAACACTGAAGCTTTCTTT. Its protein is CASRRGMNTEAFF.